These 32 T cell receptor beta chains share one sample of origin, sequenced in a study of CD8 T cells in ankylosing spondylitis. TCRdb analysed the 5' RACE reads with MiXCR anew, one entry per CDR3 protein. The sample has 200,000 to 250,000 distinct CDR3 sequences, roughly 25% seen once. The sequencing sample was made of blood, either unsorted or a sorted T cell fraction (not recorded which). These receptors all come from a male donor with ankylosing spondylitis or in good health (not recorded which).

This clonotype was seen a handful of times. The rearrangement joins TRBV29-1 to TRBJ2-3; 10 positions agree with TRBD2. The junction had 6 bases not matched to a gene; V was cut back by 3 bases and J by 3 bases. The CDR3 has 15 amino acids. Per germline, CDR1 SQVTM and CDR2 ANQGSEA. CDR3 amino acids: CSVDGLAGVTDTQYF. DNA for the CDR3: TGCAGCGTTGATGGCCTAGCGGGAGTTACAGATACGCAGTATTTT.

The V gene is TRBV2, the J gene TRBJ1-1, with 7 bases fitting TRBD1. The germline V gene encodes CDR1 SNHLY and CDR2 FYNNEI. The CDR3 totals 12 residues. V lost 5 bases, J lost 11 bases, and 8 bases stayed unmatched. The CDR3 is CASSLQTGRAFF. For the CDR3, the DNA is TGTGCCAGCAGTCTACAGACAGGGAGGGCTTTCTTT.

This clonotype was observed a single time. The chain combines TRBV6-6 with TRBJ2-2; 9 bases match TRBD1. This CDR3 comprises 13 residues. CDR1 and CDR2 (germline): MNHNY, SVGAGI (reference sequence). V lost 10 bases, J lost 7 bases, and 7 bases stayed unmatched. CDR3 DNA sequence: TGTGCCACAGGACAGACAGGGGGCGGGGAGCTGTTTTTT. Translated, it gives CATGQTGGGELFF.

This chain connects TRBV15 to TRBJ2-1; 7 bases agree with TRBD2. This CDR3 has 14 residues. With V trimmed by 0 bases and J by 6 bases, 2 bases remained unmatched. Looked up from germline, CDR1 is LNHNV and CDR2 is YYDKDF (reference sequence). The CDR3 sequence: CATSRDGGVNEQFF. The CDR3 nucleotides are TGTGCCACCAGCAGAGATGGGGGGGTCAATGAGCAGTTCTTC.

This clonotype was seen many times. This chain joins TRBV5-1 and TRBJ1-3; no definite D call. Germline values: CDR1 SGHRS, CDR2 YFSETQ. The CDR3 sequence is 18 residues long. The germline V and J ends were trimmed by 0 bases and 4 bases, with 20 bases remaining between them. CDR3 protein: CASSLVGPVPREGNTIYF. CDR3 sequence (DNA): TGCGCCAGCAGCTTGGTCGGCCCCGTCCCACGGGAAGGAAACACCATATATTTT.

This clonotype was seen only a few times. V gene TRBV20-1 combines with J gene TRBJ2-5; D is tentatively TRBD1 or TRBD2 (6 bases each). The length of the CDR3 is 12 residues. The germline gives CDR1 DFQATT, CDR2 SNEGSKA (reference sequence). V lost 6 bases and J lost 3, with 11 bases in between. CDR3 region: CSAKGGKETQYF. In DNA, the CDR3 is TGCAGTGCCAAGGGGGGCAAAGAGACCCAGTACTTC.

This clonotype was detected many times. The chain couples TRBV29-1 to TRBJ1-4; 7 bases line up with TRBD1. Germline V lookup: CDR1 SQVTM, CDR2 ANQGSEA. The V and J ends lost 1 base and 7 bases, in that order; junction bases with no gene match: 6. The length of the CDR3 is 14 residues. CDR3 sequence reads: CSVEGGGQSEKLFF. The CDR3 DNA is TGCAGCGTTGAAGGTGGGGGACAGAGTGAAAAACTGTTTTTT.

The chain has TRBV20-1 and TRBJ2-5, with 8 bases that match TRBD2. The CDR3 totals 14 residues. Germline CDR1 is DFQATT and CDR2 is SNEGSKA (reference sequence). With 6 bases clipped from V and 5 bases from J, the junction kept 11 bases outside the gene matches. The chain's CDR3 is CSALPPGGPETQYF. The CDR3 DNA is TGCAGTGCGTTGCCCCCGGGAGGGCCTGAGACCCAGTACTTC.

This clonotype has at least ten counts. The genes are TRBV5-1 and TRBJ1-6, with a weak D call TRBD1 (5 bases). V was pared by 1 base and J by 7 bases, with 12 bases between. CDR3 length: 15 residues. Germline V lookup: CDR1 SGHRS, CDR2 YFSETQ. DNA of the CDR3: TGCGCCAGCAGCTTGTCGGCAGGGATGAATTCACCCCTCCACTTT. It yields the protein CASSLSAGMNSPLHF.

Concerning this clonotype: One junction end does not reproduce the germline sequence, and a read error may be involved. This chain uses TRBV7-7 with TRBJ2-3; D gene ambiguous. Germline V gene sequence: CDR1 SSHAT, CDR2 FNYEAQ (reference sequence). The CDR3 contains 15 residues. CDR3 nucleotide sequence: TGTGCTAGCAGCTTAGGCGTTAGCAGCACAGATACGCAGTATTTT. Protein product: CASSLGVSSTDTQYF.

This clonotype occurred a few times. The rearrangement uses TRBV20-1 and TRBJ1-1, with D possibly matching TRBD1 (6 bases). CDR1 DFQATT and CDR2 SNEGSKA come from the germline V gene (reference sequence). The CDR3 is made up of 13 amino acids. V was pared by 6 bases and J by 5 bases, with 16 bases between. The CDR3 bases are TGCAGTGCCCTCGGCAGGGGAGGGACTGAAGCTTTCTTT. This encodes CSALGRGGTEAFF.

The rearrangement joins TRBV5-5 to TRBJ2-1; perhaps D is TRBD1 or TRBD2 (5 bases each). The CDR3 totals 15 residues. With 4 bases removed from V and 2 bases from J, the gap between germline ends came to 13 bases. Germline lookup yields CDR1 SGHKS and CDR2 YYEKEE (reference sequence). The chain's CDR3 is CASSPGANPYNEQFF. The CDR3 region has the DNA TGTGCCAGCAGCCCCGGGGCTAATCCCTACAATGAGCAGTTCTTC.

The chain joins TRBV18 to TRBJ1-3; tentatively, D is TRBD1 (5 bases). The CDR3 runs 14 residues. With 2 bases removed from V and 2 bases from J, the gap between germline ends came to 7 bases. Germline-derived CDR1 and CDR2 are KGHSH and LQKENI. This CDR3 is CASSPGTTGNTIYF. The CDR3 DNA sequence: TGTGCCAGCTCACCAGGGACGACTGGAAACACCATATATTTT. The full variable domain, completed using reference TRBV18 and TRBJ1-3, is NAGVMQNPRHLVRRRGQEARLRCSPMKGHSHVYWYRQLPEEGLKFMVYLQKENIIDESGMPKERFSAEFPKEGPSILRIQQVVRGDSAAYFCASSPGTTGNTIYFGEGSWLTVV.

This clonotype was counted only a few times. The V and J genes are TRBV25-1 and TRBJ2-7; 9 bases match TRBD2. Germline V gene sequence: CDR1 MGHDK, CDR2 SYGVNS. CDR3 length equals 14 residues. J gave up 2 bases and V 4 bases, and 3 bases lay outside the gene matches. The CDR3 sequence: CASSVTSGAYEQYF. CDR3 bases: TGTGCCAGCAGTGTGACTAGCGGCGCCTACGAGCAGTACTTC.

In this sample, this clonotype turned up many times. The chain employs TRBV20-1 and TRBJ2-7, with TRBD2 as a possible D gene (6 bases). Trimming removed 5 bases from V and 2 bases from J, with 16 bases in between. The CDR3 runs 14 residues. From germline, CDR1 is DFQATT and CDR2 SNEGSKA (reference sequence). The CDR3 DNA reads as TGCAGTGCTTTATCCTGGCGGGGCACCTACGAGCAGTACTTC. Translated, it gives CSALSWRGTYEQYF.

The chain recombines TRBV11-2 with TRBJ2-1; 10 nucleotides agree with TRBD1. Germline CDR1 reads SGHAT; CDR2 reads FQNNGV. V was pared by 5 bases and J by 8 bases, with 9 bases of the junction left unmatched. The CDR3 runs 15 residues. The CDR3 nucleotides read TGTGCCAGCAGCCTACCGGGACAGGGGCCCTATGAGCAGTTCTTC. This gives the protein CASSLPGQGPYEQFF. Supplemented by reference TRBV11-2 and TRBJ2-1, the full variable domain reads EAGVAQSPRYKIIEKRQSVAFWCNPISGHATLYWYQQILGQGPKLLIQFQNNGVVDDSQLPKDRFSAERLKGVDSTLKIQPAKLEDSAVYLCASSLPGQGPYEQFFGPGTRLTVL.

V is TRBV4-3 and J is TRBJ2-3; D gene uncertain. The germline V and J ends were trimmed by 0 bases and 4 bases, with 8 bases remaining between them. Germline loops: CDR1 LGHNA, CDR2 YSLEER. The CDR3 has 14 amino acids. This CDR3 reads CASSQDSSPDTQYF. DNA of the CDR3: TGCGCCAGCAGCCAAGACAGTAGTCCAGATACGCAGTATTTT.

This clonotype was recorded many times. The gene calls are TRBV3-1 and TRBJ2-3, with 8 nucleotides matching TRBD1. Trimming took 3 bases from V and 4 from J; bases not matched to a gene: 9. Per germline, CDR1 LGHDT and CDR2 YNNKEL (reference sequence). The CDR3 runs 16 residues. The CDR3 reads CASSHGTGQNADTQYF. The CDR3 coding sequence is TGTGCCAGCAGCCACGGGACAGGTCAAAATGCAGATACGCAGTATTTT.

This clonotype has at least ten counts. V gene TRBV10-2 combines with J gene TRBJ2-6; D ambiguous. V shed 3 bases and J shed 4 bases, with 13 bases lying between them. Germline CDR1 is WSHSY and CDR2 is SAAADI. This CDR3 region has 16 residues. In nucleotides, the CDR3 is TGCGCCAGCAGTGAAAATGTTAAGCCCGGGGCCAACGTCCTGACTTTC. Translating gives CASSENVKPGANVLTF.

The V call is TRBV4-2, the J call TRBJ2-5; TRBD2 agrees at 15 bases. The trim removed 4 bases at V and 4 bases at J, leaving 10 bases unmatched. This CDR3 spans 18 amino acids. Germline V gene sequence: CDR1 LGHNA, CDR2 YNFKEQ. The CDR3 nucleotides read TGTGCCAGCAGCCCAGGACTAGCGGGAGGGCCGGGTGGAGAGACCCAGTACTTC. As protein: CASSPGLAGGPGGETQYF.

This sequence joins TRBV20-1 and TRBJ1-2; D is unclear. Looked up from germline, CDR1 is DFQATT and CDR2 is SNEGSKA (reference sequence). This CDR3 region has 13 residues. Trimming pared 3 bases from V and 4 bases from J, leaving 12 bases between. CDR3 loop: CSASSKGAYGYTF. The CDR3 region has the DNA TGCAGTGCTAGCTCAAAAGGCGCCTATGGCTACACCTTC.

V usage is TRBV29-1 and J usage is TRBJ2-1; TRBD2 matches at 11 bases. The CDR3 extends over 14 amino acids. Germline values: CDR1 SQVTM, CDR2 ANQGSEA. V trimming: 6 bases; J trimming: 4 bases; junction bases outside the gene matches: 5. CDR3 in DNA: TGCAGCGTCGAGGGACTAGCGGAATACAATGAGCAGTTCTTC. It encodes CSVEGLAEYNEQFF.

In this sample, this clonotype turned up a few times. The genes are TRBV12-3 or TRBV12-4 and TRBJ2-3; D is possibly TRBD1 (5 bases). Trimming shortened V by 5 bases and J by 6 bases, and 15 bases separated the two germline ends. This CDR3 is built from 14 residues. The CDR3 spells CASSPHGAKDTQYF. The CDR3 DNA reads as TGTGCCAGCAGTCCCCATGGGGCGAAGGATACGCAGTATTTT.

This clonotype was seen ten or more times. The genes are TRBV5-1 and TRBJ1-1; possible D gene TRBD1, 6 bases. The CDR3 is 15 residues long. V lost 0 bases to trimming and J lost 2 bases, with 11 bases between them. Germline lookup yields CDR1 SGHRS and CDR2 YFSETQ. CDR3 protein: CASSLGDNFNTEAFF. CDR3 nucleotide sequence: TGCGCCAGCAGCTTGGGGGACAACTTTAACACTGAAGCTTTCTTT.

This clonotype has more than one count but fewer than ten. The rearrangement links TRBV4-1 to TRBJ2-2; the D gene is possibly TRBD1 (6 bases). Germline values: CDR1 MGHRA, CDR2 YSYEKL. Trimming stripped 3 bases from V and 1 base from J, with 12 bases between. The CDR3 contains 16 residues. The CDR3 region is CASSQTGTQNTGELFF. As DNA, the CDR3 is TGCGCCAGCAGCCAGACCGGGACACAGAACACCGGGGAGCTGTTTTTT.

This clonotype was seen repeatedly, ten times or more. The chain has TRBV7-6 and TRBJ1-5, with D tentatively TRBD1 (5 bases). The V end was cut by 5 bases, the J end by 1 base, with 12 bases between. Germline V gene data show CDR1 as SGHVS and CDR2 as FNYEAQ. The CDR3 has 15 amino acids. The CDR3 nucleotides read TGTGCCAGCAGCCGGGGACCTGAGAGCAATCAGCCCCAGCATTTT. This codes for CASSRGPESNQPQHF.

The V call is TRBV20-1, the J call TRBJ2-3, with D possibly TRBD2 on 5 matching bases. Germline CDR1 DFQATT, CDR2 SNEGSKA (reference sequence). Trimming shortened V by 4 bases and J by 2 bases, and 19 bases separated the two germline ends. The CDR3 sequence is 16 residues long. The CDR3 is CSAIQPRAGNTDTQYF. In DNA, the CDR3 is TGCAGTGCTATCCAACCTAGGGCGGGCAACACAGATACGCAGTATTTT.

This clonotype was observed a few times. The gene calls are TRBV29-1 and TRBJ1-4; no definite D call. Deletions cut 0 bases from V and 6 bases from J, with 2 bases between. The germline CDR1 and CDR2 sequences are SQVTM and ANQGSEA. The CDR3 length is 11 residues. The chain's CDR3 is CSVEDDEKLFF. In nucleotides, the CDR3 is TGCAGCGTTGAAGACGATGAAAAACTGTTTTTT.

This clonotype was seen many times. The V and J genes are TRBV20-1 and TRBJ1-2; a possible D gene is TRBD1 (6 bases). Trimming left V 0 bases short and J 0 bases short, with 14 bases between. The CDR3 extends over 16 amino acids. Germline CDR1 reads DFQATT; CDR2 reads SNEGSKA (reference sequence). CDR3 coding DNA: TGCAGTGCTAGAGATTCCCAGGGGCACTCTAACTATGGCTACACCTTC. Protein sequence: CSARDSQGHSNYGYTF.

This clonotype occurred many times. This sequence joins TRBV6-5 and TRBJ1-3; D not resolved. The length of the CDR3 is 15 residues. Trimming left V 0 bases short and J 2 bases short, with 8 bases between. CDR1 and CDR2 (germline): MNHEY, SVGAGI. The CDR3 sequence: CASSYSGGAGNTIYF. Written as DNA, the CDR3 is TGTGCCAGCAGTTACTCGGGCGGAGCTGGAAACACCATATATTTT.

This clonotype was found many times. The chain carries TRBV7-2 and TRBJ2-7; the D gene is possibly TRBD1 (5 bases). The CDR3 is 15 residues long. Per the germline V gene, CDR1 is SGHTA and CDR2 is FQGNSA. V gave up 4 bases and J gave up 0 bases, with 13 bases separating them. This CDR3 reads CASSSAGFRSYEQYF. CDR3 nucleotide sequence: TGTGCCAGCAGCTCGGCAGGGTTCCGCTCCTACGAGCAGTACTTC. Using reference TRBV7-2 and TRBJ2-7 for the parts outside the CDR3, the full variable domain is GAGVSQSPSNKVTEKGKDVELRCDPISGHTALYWYRQSLGQGLEFLIYFQGNSAPDKSGLPSDRFSAERTGGSVSTLTIQRTQQEDSAVYLCASSSAGFRSYEQYFGPGTRLTVT.

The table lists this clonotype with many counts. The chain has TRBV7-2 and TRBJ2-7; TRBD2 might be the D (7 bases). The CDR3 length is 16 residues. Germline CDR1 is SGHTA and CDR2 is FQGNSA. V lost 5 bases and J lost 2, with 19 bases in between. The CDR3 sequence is CASSRGRGEVTYEQYF. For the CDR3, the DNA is TGTGCCAGCAGCCGGGGGAGGGGGGAGGTCACCTACGAGCAGTACTTC.